This T cell receptor beta chain was sequenced in a study of blood T cells in healthy people across ages. Total RNA, at least 5.5 micrograms per sample, was extracted from PBMCs. The germline CDR1 and CDR2 sequences are MDHEN and SYDVKM. V was pared by 10 bases and J by 9 bases, with 16 bases between. The CDR3 consists of 12 residues. About this clonotype: Antigen: not known.

Study outcomes and limitations: Researchers report that TCR beta diversity correlated strongly with naive T cell percentage. Naive and antigen-experienced cells could not be conclusively compared, given unsorted PBMCs. Long-lived donors exceeded aged donors in naive CD4+ cells and diversity.

Next came a second PCR, run for about 7 to 12 cycles, which used a sample-barcoded 5' primer along with a J-beta primer mix. TCRdb ran MiXCR on the 5' RACE reads and lists one entry per CDR3 protein. The sample contains about 1,800,000 distinct CDR3 sequences, 28% of which appear only once. Sequenced sample: blood. The receptor was isolated from a woman in her 30s in good health. The chain recombines TRBV28 with TRBJ2-1; unclear D gene. The CDR3, as DNA: TGTGCCACTGCCGGACCTCTCGGTGAGCAGTTCTTC. As protein: CATAGPLGEQFF.